A single sample gave rise to the 6 T cell receptor beta chains below, sequenced in a study of cytomegalovirus exposure and HLA in healthy donors. PCR involved 60 Vbeta and 13 Jbeta primers. TCRdb's table, derived via immunoSEQ multiplex PCR, lists solely in-frame clones and lacks some. The repertoire has approximately 100,000 clones, 65% to 85% of them found once; the top ten carry 1.5% to 2%. Sequencing was carried out using PBMCs. The receptors were sampled from a woman between 40 and 50 years old in good health and CMV-seronegative.

This sequence joins TRBV7-3 and TRBJ2-3, with 14 bases fitting TRBD2. The germline V gene encodes CDR1 SGHTA and CDR2 FQGTGA. J was trimmed by 4 bases and V by 4 bases; bases with no gene match: 4. This CDR3 has 16 residues. CDR3 sequence (DNA): TGTGCCAGCAGCTCGGGACTAGCGGGAGCGGCAGATACGCAGTATTTT. Encoded protein: CASSSGLAGAADTQYF.

About this clone itself: The junction and the germline gene differ at one end; a read error may be behind it. This chain joins TRBV7-9 and TRBJ2-1; possibly TRBD2 for D (7 bases). Germline V CDR1 and CDR2: SEHNR, FQNEAQ (reference sequence). The CDR3 contains 14 residues. CDR3 sequence reads: CSSSPTGTTNEQFF. CDR3 bases: TGTTCCAGCAGCCCTACAGGGACTACCAATGAGCAGTTCTTC.

The chain joins TRBV7-9 to TRBJ1-6; TRBD1 agrees at 9 bases. The germline V gene has CDR1 SEHNR and CDR2 FQNEAQ (reference sequence). V lost 4 bases, J lost 10 bases, and 8 bases stayed unmatched. This CDR3 spans 15 amino acids. CDR3 nucleotide sequence: TGTGCCAGCAGCTCGAGGGACAGGGAGAAGTCACCCCTCCACTTT. Its translation: CASSSRDREKSPLHF.

The chain recombines TRBV7-9 with TRBJ2-1; 10 nucleotides line up with TRBD2. CDR3 length: 15 amino acids. Per the germline V gene, CDR1 is SEHNR and CDR2 is FQNEAQ (reference sequence). Trimming took 3 bases from V and 6 from J; bases not matched to a gene: 5. The CDR3 protein is CASSFLAGEGNEQFF. CDR3 sequence (DNA): TGTGCCAGCAGCTTTCTAGCGGGAGAGGGCAATGAGCAGTTCTTC.

This clone was seen only a few times. The chain has TRBV30 and TRBJ2-3; 15 nucleotides align to TRBD2. This CDR3 comprises 16 residues. After removal of 2 bases from V and 4 bases from J, the junction contained 4 bases not matched to a gene. In germline, CDR1 is GTSNPN, CDR2 SVGIG (reference sequence). In DNA, the CDR3 is TGTGCCTGGAGTCCGGGACTAGCGGGGGGCCCAGATACGCAGTATTTT. It encodes CAWSPGLAGGPDTQYF.

Concerning this clone: This CDR3 is missing its conserved last phenylalanine or tryptophan, likely due to a read error. The chain has TRBV7-9 and TRBJ2-7; 7 bases fit TRBD1. This CDR3 comprises 16 residues. Trimming removed 5 bases from V and 6 bases from J; junction bases left unmatched: 16. Per germline, CDR1 SEHNR and CDR2 FQNEAQ (reference sequence). The CDR3 here is CASSPSDRAFSGEQYS. CDR3 in DNA: TGTGCCAGCAGCCCGTCCGACAGGGCCTTTTCCGGCGAGCAGTACTCC.